A single sample gave rise to the 29 T cell receptor beta chains below, sequenced in a study of blood T cell repertoires in COVID-19. The assay was immunoSEQ multiplex PCR, and TCRdb's table has in-frame clones only and misses some. The sample contains 200,000 to 300,000 clones, approximately 83% of which appear only once. The sequenced sample consisted of peripheral blood. The receptor source for this set is a woman younger than 45 who had recovered from COVID-19.

This rearrangement joins TRBV7-9 to TRBJ1-2; 9 bases are a match to TRBD1. V gave up 5 bases and J gave up 7 bases; unmatched junction bases: 14. Germline values: CDR1 SEHNR, CDR2 FQNEAQ (reference sequence). CDR3 length equals 16 residues. The CDR3 is CASSLTPGQGSIGYTF. CDR3 bases: TGTGCCAGCAGCCTAACCCCGGGACAGGGAAGTATTGGCTACACCTTC. Together with reference TRBV7-9 and TRBJ1-2, the CDR3 gives the full variable domain: DTGVSQNPRHKITKRGQNVTFRCDPISEHNRLYWYRQTLGQGPEFLTYFQNEAQLEKSRLLSDRFSAERPKGSFSTLEIQRTEQGDSAMYLCASSLTPGQGSIGYTFGSGTRLTVV.

The chain carries TRBV5-1 and TRBJ1-2; a possible D gene is TRBD1 (5 bases). Germline CDR1 SGHRS, CDR2 YFSETQ. V shed 4 bases and J shed 6 bases, with 16 bases lying between them. This CDR3 comprises 14 residues. This chain's CDR3 is CASSLRAIIDGYTF. Here the CDR3 DNA reads TGCGCCAGCAGCCTCAGGGCTATCATAGATGGCTACACCTTC.

The chain joins TRBV7-9 to TRBJ2-7, with 7 bases matching TRBD1. Trimming at V came to 2 bases and at J to 6 bases, leaving 7 bases not matched to a gene. The CDR3 contains 14 residues. CDR1 SEHNR and CDR2 FQNEAQ come from the germline V gene (reference sequence). This CDR3 is CASSLLQGPLEQYF. The CDR3 bases are TGTGCCAGCAGCTTATTACAGGGGCCCCTCGAGCAGTACTTC.

In its sample, this clone was seen a few times. The chain is built from TRBV6-5 and TRBJ1-1, with D unresolved. The germline V gene has CDR1 MNHEY and CDR2 SVGAGI. Trimming took off 6 bases at V and 1 base at J, with 9 bases between the two ends. The CDR3 length is 13 residues. Written as DNA, the CDR3 is TGTGCCAGCAGCTTAGGAGGGAACACTGAAGCTTTCTTT. Its protein is CASSLGGNTEAFF.

This chain uses TRBV7-2 with TRBJ2-2; D remains ambiguous. CDR3 length: 14 residues. Per the germline V gene, CDR1 is SGHTA and CDR2 is FQGNSA. The V gene lost 1 base and the J gene lost 1 base, with 4 bases spanning the gap. The CDR3: CASSLGLNTGELFF. CDR3 bases: TGTGCCAGCAGCTTAGGACTGAACACCGGGGAGCTGTTTTTT.

This clone was seen a handful of times. This chain uses TRBV6-2 or TRBV6-3 with TRBJ2-3; 8 bases are a match to TRBD2. There are 17 residues in the CDR3. V was clipped by 2 bases and J by 0 bases; unmatched bases: 7. CDR1 MNHEY and CDR2 SVGEGT come from the germline V gene. The CDR3 DNA reads as TGTGCCAGCAGTTACCAAAGCGGGGGCCTAAGCACAGATACGCAGTATTTT. Translation: CASSYQSGGLSTDTQYF.

This clone occurred once. The J gene is TRBJ2-7, the V gene TRBV19; 8 nucleotides align to TRBD2. The CDR3 sequence is 15 residues long. The V segment lost 3 bases and the J segment 4 bases; nucleotides outside the gene matches: 8. Germline CDR1 and CDR2: LNHDA and SQIVND (reference sequence). This CDR3 reads CASSIAGGFRYEQYF. The CDR3, as DNA: TGTGCCAGTAGTATTGCGGGGGGCTTTAGGTACGAGCAGTACTTC.

V usage is TRBV25-1 and J usage is TRBJ1-1; possibly TRBD1 for D (5 bases). Germline CDR1 and CDR2: MGHDK and SYGVNS. Trimming stripped 2 bases from V and 13 bases from J, with 20 bases between. This CDR3 contains 14 residues. The chain's CDR3 is CASSEGPLAGGVFF. The CDR3 DNA follows: TGTGCCAGCAGTGAAGGGCCTCTCGCGGGGGGGGTTTTCTTT. The variable domain in full, completed from reference TRBV25-1 and TRBJ1-1, reads EADIYQTPRYLVIGTGKKITLECSQTMGHDKMYWYQQDPGMELHLIHYSYGVNSTEKGDLSSESTVSRIRTEHFPLTLESARPSHTSQYLCASSEGPLAGGVFFGQGTRLTVV.

The rearrangement links TRBV5-1 to TRBJ2-2, with 7 bases matching TRBD1. V shed 5 bases and J 2 bases; nucleotides not matched to a gene: 9. The CDR3 loop spans 16 amino acids. Germline-derived CDR1 and CDR2 are SGHRS and YFSETQ. CDR3 sequence (DNA): TGCGCCAGCAGACCTTTGGGGACAGCAAACACCGGGGAGCTGTTTTTT. Amino acids: CASRPLGTANTGELFF.

The rearrangement uses TRBV2 and TRBJ2-7, with 7 bases matching TRBD2. This CDR3 has 14 residues. Trimming cost V 6 bases and J 0 bases; bases outside gene matches: 5. Looked up from germline, CDR1 is SNHLY and CDR2 is FYNNEI. The CDR3 reads CASRTSPGSYEQYF. The CDR3 DNA is TGTGCCAGCAGGACTAGCCCCGGCTCCTACGAGCAGTACTTC. The full variable domain, in which reference TRBV2 and TRBJ2-7 provide the parts outside the CDR3, is EPEVTQTPSHQVTQMGQEVILRCVPISNHLYFYWYRQILGQKVEFLVSFYNNEISEKSEIFDDQFSVERPDGSNFTLKIRSTKLEDSAMYFCASRTSPGSYEQYFGPGTRLTVT.

The J gene is TRBJ1-1, the V gene TRBV6-6; D gene uncertain. The germline CDR1 and CDR2 sequences are MNHNY and SVGAGI (reference sequence). The CDR3 runs 12 residues. With 6 bases removed from V and 1 base from J, the gap between germline ends came to 6 bases. The CDR3 sequence is CASRARNTEAFF. CDR3 coding DNA: TGTGCCAGCAGAGCCCGGAACACTGAAGCTTTCTTT.

This rearrangement joins TRBV15 to TRBJ2-1; 9 nucleotides match TRBD2. This CDR3 is built from 16 residues. Trimming took 1 base from V and 7 from J; bases not matched to a gene: 8. CDR1 is LNHNV, CDR2 YYDKDF, per germline (reference sequence). The CDR3 sequence: CATSRGSGGSGNEQFF. The CDR3 bases are TGTGCCACCAGCAGAGGCAGCGGGGGGTCGGGAAATGAGCAGTTCTTC.

This clone was recorded only once. CDR3 sequence reads: CASSQGLEGDGYTF. CDR3 nucleotides: TGCGCCAGCAGCCAAGGACTGGAGGGTGACGGCTACACCTTC. V usage is TRBV4-3 and J usage is TRBJ1-2; no clear D gene. This CDR3 has 14 amino acids. From germline, CDR1 is LGHNA and CDR2 YSLEER. Between the trimmed V and J ends, which lost 1 base and 8 bases, there was a span of 14 bases.

This sequence joins TRBV3-1 (or the pseudogene TRBV3-2) and TRBJ2-3, with 7 bases that match TRBD1. Germline V lookup: CDR1 LGHDT, CDR2 YNNKEL (reference sequence). V gave up 4 bases and J gave up 4 bases; unmatched junction bases: 5. The CDR3 extends over 14 amino acids. CDR3 DNA: TGTGCCAGCAGCCTCCGACAGGGCCCAGATACGCAGTATTTT. Translated, it gives CASSLRQGPDTQYF.

V usage is TRBV4-1 and J usage is TRBJ1-3; D gene ambiguous. V was clipped by 0 bases and J by 1 base, with 4 bases between them. This CDR3 has 14 residues. The germline CDR1 and CDR2 sequences are MGHRA and YSYEKL. CDR3 sequence reads: CASSQDSSGNTIYF. In nucleotides, the CDR3 is TGCGCCAGCAGCCAAGATTCGTCTGGAAACACCATATATTTT.

This chain connects TRBV19 to TRBJ1-6; D might be TRBD1 (5 bases). With 5 bases removed from V and 6 bases from J, the gap between germline ends came to 11 bases. Germline V gene data show CDR1 as LNHDA and CDR2 as SQIVND (reference sequence). The CDR3 runs 14 residues. CDR3 DNA: TGTGCCAGTAGTCCCTTGGGGGGTAATTCACCCCTCCACTTT. Residues: CASSPLGGNSPLHF.

This clone is a singleton in its sample. V usage is TRBV2 and J usage is TRBJ2-7; perhaps TRBD2 as D (5 bases). The length of the CDR3 is 12 residues. V gave up 5 bases and J gave up 5 bases, with 10 bases separating them. Germline CDR1 is SNHLY and CDR2 is FYNNEI. The CDR3 is CASSILGNEQYF. The CDR3 nucleotides are TGTGCCAGCAGTATCCTCGGGAACGAGCAGTACTTC.

The chain carries TRBV7-2 and TRBJ2-1; 7 bases fit TRBD2. The CDR3 extends over 13 amino acids. With 5 bases clipped from V and 3 bases from J, the junction kept 1 base outside the gene matches. Germline V gene sequence: CDR1 SGHTA, CDR2 FQGNSA. The CDR3 DNA is TGTGCCAGCAGCGGGGGGGGCTACAATGAGCAGTTCTTC. Its translation is CASSGGGYNEQFF.

The chain employs TRBV6-5 and TRBJ2-3; TRBD1 matches 8 bases. CDR1 MNHEY and CDR2 SVGAGI come from the germline V gene. This CDR3 has 14 amino acids. The V gene end was trimmed by 7 bases and the J gene end by 4 bases; junction bases not matched to a gene: 7. The CDR3 protein is CASTPGGRPDTQYF. CDR3 in DNA: TGTGCCAGCACTCCAGGGGGCAGGCCAGATACGCAGTATTTT.

This chain links TRBV7-6 with TRBJ2-5; maybe TRBD1 (6 bases). V lost 5 bases, J lost 2 bases, and 9 bases lay in between. Germline V gene lookup returns CDR1 SGHVS and CDR2 FNYEAQ. This CDR3 is 13 amino acids long. The CDR3 region has the DNA TGTGCCAGCAGCGGCGACAGGCAAGAGACCCAGTACTTC. The encoded protein is CASSGDRQETQYF.

The rearrangement links TRBV6-4 to TRBJ2-1; TRBD1 aligns across 8 bases. Losses at the gene ends were 3 bases for V and 6 bases for J; bases not matched to a gene: 7. Germline V gene lookup returns CDR1 MRHNA and CDR2 SNTAGT. CDR3 length equals 15 residues. The CDR3 nucleotides read TGTGCCAGCAGTGATAGAGGACAGGGCTTCAATGAGCAGTTCTTC. Encoded protein: CASSDRGQGFNEQFF.

This clone was recorded only once. The chain combines TRBV7-2 with TRBJ2-7; no definite D call. V gave up 0 bases and J gave up 2 bases, with 5 bases separating them. CDR3 length: 13 residues. Germline loops: CDR1 SGHTA, CDR2 FQGNSA. CDR3 nucleotide sequence: TGTGCCAGCAGCTTAGCCAGAACCTACGAGCAGTACTTC. It encodes CASSLARTYEQYF.

The V gene is TRBV19, the J gene TRBJ2-7; a possible D gene is TRBD1 (6 bases). Trimming took 6 bases from V and 2 from J, leaving 14 bases between them. CDR1 is LNHDA, CDR2 SQIVND, per germline (reference sequence). The CDR3 contains 14 residues. CDR3 amino acids: CASSTGTITYEQYF. The DNA of the CDR3 is TGTGCCAGTAGCACCGGGACAATTACCTACGAGCAGTACTTC.

This sequence joins TRBV7-9 and TRBJ1-2; tentative D call: TRBD1 (6 bases). This CDR3 comprises 15 residues. Germline V gives CDR1 SEHNR, CDR2 FQNEAQ (reference sequence). Trimming stripped 4 bases from V and 4 bases from J, with 16 bases between. In DNA form, the CDR3 reads TGTGCCAGCAGCTCTAGACAGGAGGTCGCCTATGGCTACACCTTC. Protein sequence: CASSSRQEVAYGYTF.

V is TRBV9 and J is TRBJ2-3; the D gene is possibly TRBD2 (7 bases). V was shortened by 3 bases and J by 2 bases, with 10 bases between the two germline ends. This CDR3 comprises 14 residues. CDR1 and CDR2 from the germline V gene are SGDLS and YYNGEE. The chain's CDR3 is CASSGGGHTDTQYF. The CDR3 DNA reads as TGTGCCAGCAGCGGGGGGGGCCACACAGATACGCAGTATTTT.

This chain joins TRBV3-1 (or the pseudogene TRBV3-2) and TRBJ2-4, with 7 bases that match TRBD1. V shed 6 bases and J 8 bases; nucleotides not matched to a gene: 4. Germline V gene sequence: CDR1 LGHDT, CDR2 YNNKEL (reference sequence). CDR3 length: 12 amino acids. This CDR3 is CASRQGSDIQYF. CDR3 DNA sequence: TGTGCCAGCAGACAGGGGTCGGACATTCAGTACTTC.

The chain is built from TRBV3-1 (or the pseudogene TRBV3-2) and TRBJ2-4; TRBD2 agrees at 9 bases. Losses at the gene ends were 2 bases for V and 11 bases for J; bases not matched to a gene: 7. Per germline, CDR1 LGHDT and CDR2 YNNKEL (reference sequence). This CDR3 comprises 14 residues. In DNA, the CDR3 is TGTGCCAGCAGCCAACAAATAGCTAGCGGGGTTCAGTACTTC. Its translation: CASSQQIASGVQYF.

The V gene is TRBV13, the J gene TRBJ2-3, with 8 bases fitting TRBD2. Germline-derived CDR1 and CDR2 are PRHDT and FYEKMQ (reference sequence). The CDR3 length is 15 residues. V was pared by 4 bases and J by 3 bases, with 6 bases of the junction left unmatched. Here the CDR3 reads CASSYSQRGTDTQYF. The CDR3 DNA is TGTGCCAGCAGCTACTCCCAGCGGGGGACAGATACGCAGTATTTT.

The rearrangement uses TRBV6-2 or TRBV6-3 and TRBJ1-6; D gene ambiguous. CDR1 is MNHEY and CDR2 is SVGEGT in the germline V gene. V lost 2 bases and J lost 0, with 14 bases in between. The CDR3 is made up of 18 amino acids. In DNA form, the CDR3 reads TGTGCCAGCAGTTACAGGGCAGAGGACTCCTCCTATAATTCACCCCTCCACTTT. Translation: CASSYRAEDSSYNSPLHF.